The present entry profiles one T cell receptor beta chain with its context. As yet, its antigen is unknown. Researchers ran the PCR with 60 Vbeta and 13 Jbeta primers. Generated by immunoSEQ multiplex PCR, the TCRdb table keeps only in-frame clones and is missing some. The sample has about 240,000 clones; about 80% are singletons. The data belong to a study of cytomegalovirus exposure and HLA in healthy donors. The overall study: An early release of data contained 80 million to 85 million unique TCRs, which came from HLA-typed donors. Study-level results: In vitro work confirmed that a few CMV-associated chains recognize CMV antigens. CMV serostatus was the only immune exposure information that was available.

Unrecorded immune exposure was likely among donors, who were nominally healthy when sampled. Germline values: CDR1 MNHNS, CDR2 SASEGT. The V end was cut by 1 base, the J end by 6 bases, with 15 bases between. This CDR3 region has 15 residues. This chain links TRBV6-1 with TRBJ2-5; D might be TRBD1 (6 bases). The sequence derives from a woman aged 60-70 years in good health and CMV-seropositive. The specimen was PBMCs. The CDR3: CASSEVWQGMKTQYF. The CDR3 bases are TGTGCCAGCAGTGAAGTCTGGCAGGGGATGAAGACCCAGTACTTC.